Here is one T cell receptor beta chain with its context. Its specificity is unknown. These data originate in a study of post-analysis software for immune sequencing data. The wider study: The patients showed relapsing-remitting, secondary progressive and progressive-relapsing multiple sclerosis courses. Study results and limitations: In patients, about 5 TRBV segments were more frequent than in controls, with TRBV5-6, TRBV5-1 and TRBV20-1 among them. When compared against controls, multiple sclerosis patients showed significantly lower normalized Chao1 diversity.

The CDR3 loop spans 15 amino acids. In germline, CDR1 is SGHVS, CDR2 FNYEAQ. V shed 5 bases and J 2 bases; nucleotides not matched to a gene: 2. Researchers reported that TCR beta cDNA libraries carried unique molecular identifiers. It was from approximately 0.91 to 9.4 million T cells that about 500,000 cDNA molecules came. Each CDR3 protein is one row after TCRdb ran MiXCR on the PCR reads. Of hundreds of thousands of distinct CDR3 sequences in the sample, approximately 59% were seen once. This rearrangement joins TRBV7-6 to TRBJ2-1; 11 positions agree with TRBD2. The clonotype originates from a girl aged 2-10 years with multiple sclerosis. The sample taken for sequencing was blood. The DNA for the CDR3 is TGTGCCAGCAGCCCTAGCGGGGGGCCCTACAATGAGCAGTTCTTC. Its protein product is CASSPSGGPYNEQFF.